The table lists the clone carrying this TCR beta chain with many counts. What it binds is unknown. Newly diagnosed patients aged 18 to 65 had hyperthyroidism of under 2 months' duration. Researchers amplified the TCR beta CDR3 regions from RNA transcripts. When the TCR CDR3 underwent first-round RT-PCR, the HTBI primer set was used. Via MiXCR, TCRdb re-called the multiplex PCR reads, giving one row per CDR3 protein. The table lists around 560,000 distinct CDR3 sequences, 16% of them singletons, with 15% to 20% in the top ten. The sample is drawn from a study of T cells in Graves' hyperthyroidism and ophthalmopathy. General observations from the study: Blood samples included most of the expanded thyroid clonotypes exceeding 0.001.

The receptor comes from a young woman with Graves' hyperthyroidism. The sample consisted of blood.

DNA of the CDR3: TGCAGTGCAAAGGGACTAGCGGGAGACCACGAGCAGTACTTC. Amino acids: CSAKGLAGDHEQYF. The V gene is TRBV20-1, the J gene TRBJ2-7, with 14 nucleotides matching TRBD2. CDR3 length equals 14 residues. CDR1 is DFQATT, CDR2 SNEGSKA, per germline (reference sequence). V shed 6 bases and J 5 bases; nucleotides not matched to a gene: 6.